This passage covers 2 T cell receptor beta chains from one sample sequenced in a study of spatial heterogeneity in lung cancer. TCRdb reanalysed the 5' RACE reads using MiXCR and keeps one entry per CDR3 protein. This sample has just over 3,500 distinct CDR3 sequences; around 8.7% occur once, and the top ten carry approximately 16%. Their recognized antigens are unknown. Notes on the study in general: Counts of expanded alpha and beta TCRs within tumors tracked the tumor nonsynonymous mutation count.

The time point is: sample taken at primary tumor resection. The sample was lung tumor tissue, taken at surgery. The source of these receptors is a male donor with early-stage non-small cell lung cancer.

Judged by abundance, this clonotype is medium-sized. The J gene is TRBJ2-3, the V gene TRBV6-2 or TRBV6-3; D gene unclear. The germline V gene encodes CDR1 MNHEY and CDR2 SVGEGT. V shed 5 bases and J shed 2 bases, with 8 bases lying between them. This CDR3 has 13 residues. The CDR3 coding sequence is TGTGCCAGCAGTAGAGACTCCACAGATACGCAGTATTTT. Translated, it gives CASSRDSTDTQYF.

This clonotype was seen once. The genes are TRBV28 and TRBJ2-7, with 8 bases aligning to TRBD1. The CDR3 has 13 residues. V lost 5 bases to trimming and J lost 5 bases; unmatched junction nucleotides: 5. In germline, CDR1 is MDHEN, CDR2 SYDVKM. The CDR3 bases are TGTGCCAGCAGTGCCTCGGACAGGGACGAGCAGTACTTC. Translated, it gives CASSASDRDEQYF.